Below, 14 T cell receptor beta chains from the same sample are listed, as sequenced in a study of T cell clusters in autoimmune cytopenias. Multiplex touch-down PCR amplified TRB using TRB-A and TRB-B pools in one tube. TCRdb reanalyzed the multiplex PCR reads and collapses them to one entry per CDR3 protein, without DNA. Its table lists about 9,500 distinct CDR3 sequences. Roughly 38,000 genome equivalents of blood DNA were amplified for TRB. Sequenced input: peripheral blood. Receptors originate from a human donor with an autoimmune cytopenia or autoimmune hepatitis (not recorded which).

The chain is built from TRBV6-1 and TRBJ1-3. Germline V gene sequence: CDR1 MNHNS, CDR2 SASEGT. CDR3 size: 14 residues. Here the CDR3 reads CASRGSPPGNTIYF.

This clonotype is called medium-sized based on its frequency. The V and J genes are TRBV5-5 and TRBJ2-7. The CDR3 consists of 13 residues. CDR1 is SGHKS, CDR2 YYEKEE, per germline (reference sequence). The CDR3 sequence: CASSSGLALEQYF. Drawing the rest from reference TRBV5-5 and TRBJ2-7, the complete variable domain is DAGVTQSPTHLIKTRGQQVTLRCSPISGHKSVSWYQQVLGQGPQFIFQYYEKEERGRGNFPDRFSARQFPNYSSELNVNALLLGDSALYLCASSSGLALEQYFGPGTRLTVT.

This chain connects TRBV5-6 to TRBJ2-5; TCRdb reports TRBD1, a call that lacks DNA to check it against. The CDR3 has 13 residues. Germline values: CDR1 SGHDT, CDR2 YYEEEE. The CDR3 here is CASSKGQGGTQYF.

The chain is built from TRBV5-1 and TRBJ2-7; the TCRdb D gene call, TRBD2, has no DNA to confirm it. The CDR3 is made up of 15 amino acids. The germline CDR1 and CDR2 sequences are SGHRS and YFSETQ. CDR3 loop: CASSSRLAGGREQYF.

The genes are TRBV4-1 and TRBJ1-6; TCRdb designates TRBD1, a call that cannot be tested without DNA. CDR3 size: 17 residues. Germline CDR1 is MGHRA and CDR2 is YSYEKL. Here the CDR3 reads CASSPIGGEVRNSPLHF.

The gene calls are TRBV5-4 and TRBJ1-1; TCRdb proposes TRBD1, but this gene call is untestable without DNA. The CDR3 spans 15 residues. Per the germline V gene, CDR1 is SGHNT and CDR2 is YYREEE (reference sequence). CDR3 residues: CASSLNIGGSTEAFF.

This clonotype is classed as medium-sized by frequency. This chain connects TRBV19 to TRBJ2-1; without DNA, the TCRdb call of TRBD1 cannot be checked. The V gene's germline CDR1 is LNHDA and CDR2 SQIVND (reference sequence). There are 15 residues in the CDR3. The CDR3 protein is CASTQGGQGREEQFF.

The V gene is TRBV6-5, the J gene TRBJ1-1; absent DNA, TCRdb's TRBD1 call cannot be checked. Germline CDR1 reads MNHEY; CDR2 reads SVGAGI. There are 13 residues in the CDR3. CDR3: CASSTGTPTEAFF.

By frequency, this clonotype registers medium-sized. This chain joins TRBV6-2 or TRBV6-3 and TRBJ1-1. The CDR3 extends over 13 amino acids. Germline V gives CDR1 MNHEY, CDR2 SVGEGT. CDR3 amino acids: CASSYTTYTEAFF.

V is TRBV6-2 or TRBV6-3 and J is TRBJ1-1. CDR3 length: 13 amino acids. Germline V lookup: CDR1 MNHEY, CDR2 SVGEGT. The CDR3 sequence: CASSYSGETEAFF.

J is TRBJ2-1 and V is TRBV6-5; absent DNA, TCRdb's TRBD2 call cannot be checked. CDR3 length: 14 residues. Germline V CDR1 and CDR2: MNHEY, SVGAGI. This CDR3 is CASSYDSGTGEQFF.

The genes are TRBV7-6 and TRBJ1-2. The CDR3 totals 16 residues. CDR1 is SGHVS and CDR2 is FNYEAQ in the germline V gene. The CDR3: CASRKRRDKGNYGYTF. Variable domain in full (rest from reference TRBV7-6 and TRBJ1-2): GAGVSQSPRYKVTKRGQDVALRCDPISGHVSLYWYRQALGQGPEFLTYFNYEAQQDKSGLPNDRFSAERPEGSISTLTIQRTEQRDSAMYRCASRKRRDKGNYGYTFGSGTRLTVV.

This chain uses TRBV5-4 with TRBJ2-5. CDR3 length: 14 residues. Per germline, CDR1 SGHNT and CDR2 YYREEE (reference sequence). The chain's CDR3 is CASSTPTNQETQYF.

This clonotype ranks as medium-sized (0.01 to 0.1%) in terms of frequency. The V gene is TRBV15, the J gene TRBJ1-4. Germline V gene lookup returns CDR1 LNHNV and CDR2 YYDKDF (reference sequence). The CDR3 length is 17 residues. The CDR3 reads CATSDFLMRRTNEKLFF.